This TCR beta chain was profiled in a study of early T cells in non-severe SARS-CoV-2 infection (dated by TCRdb to about 2021). About the full investigation: TCR sequencing used bulk RNA from unsorted whole blood, so alpha and beta chains could not be paired. What the study reported, not specific to this receptor: Matching against VDJdb was skewed toward anti-spike CD8 responses, likely underestimated virus-specific expansions, and missed private and CD4 specificities.

Library construction relied on 5' RACE. Sequencing relied on a NextSeq 500. To correct for sequencing error and PCR bias, the TCR library protocol tagged individual cDNA molecules with unique molecular identifiers. TCR alpha and beta chains were both sequenced, and the abundances of alpha and beta sequences in each sample were closely correlated with each other. Turning to the authors' computational methods: V gene, J gene and CDR3 annotation of TCR sequences was performed with Decombinator V4. Expanded TCRs were defined as changing significantly between any two time points under a Poisson model with p below 0.0001. TCR abundances were normalised to the total number of TCRs sequenced per sample and were expressed as counts per million. TRAV1-2 paired with TRAJ12, TRAJ20 or TRAJ33 defined MAIT TCRs, while TRAV10 paired with TRAJ18 defined iNKT TCRs. A search of VDJdb, accessed on 1 November 2021, was run for TCRs annotated to CMV, EBV and SARS-CoV-2, with TCRs annotated for multiple antigens excluded. TCRdb reprocessing: public reads trimmed at Q25 with fastp, clones called with MiXCR, in-frame beta chains kept. Records with the same CDR3 protein are collapsed into one entry carrying the most frequent genes and DNA. TCRdb's processing, not the study's, gives the V and J calls here. This sample gives about 64,000 distinct CDR3 sequences in total; less than 20% of them show up just once. 7.5% to 10% of the sample lies in the top ten.

The CDR3 contains 16 residues, cysteine and phenylalanine counted. The kept DNA is CDR3 alone, 48 bases in frame from the first base. V gives up 0 bases and J gives up 8 bases, and the segment between their germline ends measures 17 bases. Via the germline V gene (reference sequence), CDR1 is SGHNT and CDR2 YYREEE. This was a case-control study nested in a cohort of healthcare workers in London, UK, who had nasopharyngeal swab PCR tests and blood samples taken every week. Healthcare workers were enrolled in the week of the UK lockdown, from 23 to 31 March 2020, and were followed every week for up to roughly 16 weeks. The sample holds a few counts of this clonotype. Which antigen it targets is not known. Nothing much larger sits one base from this clone, and base qualities are not available.

The source material was whole blood, sampled at baseline. The clonotype comes from an adult who was a healthcare worker with PCR-confirmed SARS-CoV-2 infection or an uninfected control (not recorded which). The V and J genes are TRBV5-4 and TRBJ1-4; tentative D gene TRBD1, with 6 bases matching. The nucleotide sequence is TGTGCCAGCAGCTTGGACAGGGCGTCGACTACAGAAAAACTGTTTTTT. Its coded protein is CASSLDRASTTEKLFF.